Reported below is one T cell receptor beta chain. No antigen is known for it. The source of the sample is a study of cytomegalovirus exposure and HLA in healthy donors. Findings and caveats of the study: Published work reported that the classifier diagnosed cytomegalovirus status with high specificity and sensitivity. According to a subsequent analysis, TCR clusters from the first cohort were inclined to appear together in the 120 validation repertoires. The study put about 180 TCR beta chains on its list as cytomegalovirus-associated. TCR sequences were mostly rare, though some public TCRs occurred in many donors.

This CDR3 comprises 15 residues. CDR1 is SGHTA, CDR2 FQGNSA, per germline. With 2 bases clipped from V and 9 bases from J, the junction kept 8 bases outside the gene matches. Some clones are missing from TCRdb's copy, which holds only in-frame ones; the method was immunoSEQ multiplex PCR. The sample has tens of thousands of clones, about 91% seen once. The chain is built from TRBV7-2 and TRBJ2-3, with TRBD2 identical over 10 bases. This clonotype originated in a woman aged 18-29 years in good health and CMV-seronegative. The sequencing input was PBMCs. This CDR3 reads CASSLFALAGATQYF. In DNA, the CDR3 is TGTGCCAGCAGCTTATTTGCCCTAGCGGGAGCGACGCAGTATTTT.